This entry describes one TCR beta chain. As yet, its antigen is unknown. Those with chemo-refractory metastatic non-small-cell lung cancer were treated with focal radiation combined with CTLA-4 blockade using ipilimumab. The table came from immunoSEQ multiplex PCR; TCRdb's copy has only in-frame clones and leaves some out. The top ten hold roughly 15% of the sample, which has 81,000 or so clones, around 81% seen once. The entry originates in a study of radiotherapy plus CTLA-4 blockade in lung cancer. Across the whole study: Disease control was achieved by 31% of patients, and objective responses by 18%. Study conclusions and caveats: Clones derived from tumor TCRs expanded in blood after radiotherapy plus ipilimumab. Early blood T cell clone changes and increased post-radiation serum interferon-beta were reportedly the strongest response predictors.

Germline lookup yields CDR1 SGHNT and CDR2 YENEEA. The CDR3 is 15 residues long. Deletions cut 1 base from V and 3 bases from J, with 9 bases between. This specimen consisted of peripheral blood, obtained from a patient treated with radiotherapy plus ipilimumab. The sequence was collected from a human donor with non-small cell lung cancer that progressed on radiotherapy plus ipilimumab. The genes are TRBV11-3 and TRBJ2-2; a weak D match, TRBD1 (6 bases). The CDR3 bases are TGTGCCAGCAGCTTAGCCAGGGGTCACACCGGGGAGCTGTTTTTT. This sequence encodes CASSLARGHTGELFF.